The entry below describes one TCR beta chain. Its antigen is unidentified. This specimen comes from a study of T cell clonality in common variable immunodeficiency. TCRdb's copy holds only in-frame clones and misses some; the assay was immunoSEQ multiplex PCR. Listed for the sample are 35,000 or so clones, none seen a single time. Regarding the study as a whole: Fewer TCRbeta clones were shared among CVID subjects than controls. In common variable immunodeficiency, TCR beta chains reportedly carried fewer deletions and N-nucleotide insertions. CVID patient heterogeneity limited repertoire-clinical complication correlations.

Reduced serum IgG, IgA and/or IgM plus specific antibody deficiency defined CVID. Sequenced: peripheral blood mononuclear cells. The sequence was collected from a human donor with common variable immunodeficiency.

CDR3: CASTGRADRGVYEQYF. The CDR3 bases that were read are TGTGCCAGCACAGGGCGGGCGGACAGGGGGGTCTACGAG. This sequence joins TRBV2 and TRBJ2-7; 10 bases fit TRBD1. Read coverage stops 3 residues before the CDR3 terminus; the germline J gene supplies the remainder. With 7 bases clipped from V and 3 bases from J, the junction kept 12 bases outside the gene matches. The CDR3 is made up of 16 amino acids. Germline lookup yields CDR1 SNHLY and CDR2 FYNNEI.